Each of the 21 T cell receptor beta chains below was sequenced from the same sample in a study of T cell responses to AZD1222 COVID-19 vaccine (dated by TCRdb to the early 2020s). The sample's time point label, in plain terms: about 28 days (+/-7) after the second vaccine dose. Library preparation was by the immunoSEQ multiplex PCR assay. TCRdb limited this immuneACCESS table to in-frame rearrangements with V and J called. A share of clones is missing; checked studies link under half to unresolved V genes, and the rest is unexplained. Counted in this sample were about 82,000 clones; about 93% of them appeared once. The biggest ten clones account for roughly 3.1% of the sample. The sequencing here drew on peripheral blood, taken 28 days after the second AZD1222 dose. These receptors were taken from an adult who received the AZD1222 COVID-19 vaccine.

V and J are TRBV29-1 and TRBJ1-1; possible D gene TRBD1, 5 bases. Germline CDR1 and CDR2: SQVTM and ANQGSEA. This CDR3 is 12 amino acids long. V was cut by 6 bases and J by 11 bases, with 19 bases left in between. The CDR3 bases are TGCAGCGTCGATGACAGCACCCGTCTCGCTTTCTTT. It is translated as CSVDDSTRLAFF.

The CDR3 DNA reads as TGTGCCAGCAGTTACGGGGGCCAGCCTCCCTTTAAACTGTTTTTT. It is translated as CASSYGGQPPFKLFF. This chain connects TRBV6-2 or TRBV6-3 to TRBJ1-4; D is perhaps TRBD1 (6 bases). The CDR3 is 15 residues long. From germline, CDR1 is MNHEY and CDR2 SVGEGT. The ends were cut back, 2 bases at V and 11 bases at J, with 18 bases in the middle.

In the case of this clone: One junction end disagrees with the germline gene, perhaps due to a read error. The chain combines TRBV6-1 with TRBJ2-3; D is possibly TRBD2 (5 bases). Per the germline V gene, CDR1 is MNHNS and CDR2 is SASEGT. The CDR3 is made up of 18 amino acids. The CDR3 region has the DNA TGTGTCAGCAGTGAAAACTTAGTCGGGGTGGCTACCACAGATACGCAGTATTTT. Protein: CVSSENLVGVATTDTQYF.

This rearrangement joins TRBV5-4 to TRBJ2-7; tentatively, D is TRBD1 or TRBD2 (5 bases each). The germline V gene has CDR1 SGHNT and CDR2 YYREEE (reference sequence). The V and J ends lost 0 bases and 6 bases respectively, with 13 bases between them. There are 14 residues in the CDR3. Written as DNA, the CDR3 is TGTGCCAGCAGCTTGGGAGTCAGGGCGGGCGAGCAGTACTTC. Its protein is CASSLGVRAGEQYF.

The chain is built from TRBV7-9 and TRBJ2-2, with D hard to call. V lost 5 bases, J lost 6 bases, and 13 bases lay in between. CDR3 length: 14 residues. Germline lookup yields CDR1 SEHNR and CDR2 FQNEAQ (reference sequence). The CDR3 nucleotides read TGTGCCAGCAGCAAGAGCGTCCAGGCCGGGGAGCTGTTTTTT. It codes for CASSKSVQAGELFF.

The chain couples TRBV11-2 to TRBJ1-1; D is undetermined. Germline CDR1 SGHAT, CDR2 FQNNGV. The CDR3 is made up of 13 amino acids. V gave up 3 bases and J gave up 4 bases, with 9 bases separating them. The CDR3 DNA follows: TGTGCCAGCAGCTTCGGGCTTCTCACTGAAGCTTTCTTT. Its protein product is CASSFGLLTEAFF.

The CDR3 loop is CASTDSGGHSYNEQFF. In nucleotides, the CDR3 is TGTGCCAGCACCGATAGCGGGGGCCACTCCTACAATGAGCAGTTCTTC. The rearrangement joins TRBV7-3 to TRBJ2-1; TRBD2 aligns across 9 bases. From germline, CDR1 is SGHTA and CDR2 FQGTGA. V lost 7 bases and J lost 0; bases outside the gene matches: 7. This CDR3 is built from 16 residues.

This chain joins TRBV27 and TRBJ1-1; a possible D gene is TRBD1 (5 bases). The CDR3 covers 17 residues. V lost 5 bases, J lost 1 base, and 20 bases lay in between. The germline gives CDR1 MNHEY, CDR2 SMNVEV (reference sequence). The CDR3: CASSPRALTGGNTEAFF. The CDR3 region has the DNA TGTGCCAGCAGTCCAAGAGCCTTAACTGGGGGGAACACTGAAGCTTTCTTT.

The chain combines TRBV2 with TRBJ2-7; a possible D gene is TRBD2 (6 bases). This CDR3 has 13 residues. Trimming pared 5 bases from V and 5 bases from J, leaving 13 bases between. Germline assignment: CDR1 SNHLY and CDR2 FYNNEI. Here the CDR3 DNA reads TGTGCCAGCAGTACCGGGGGTGGTAACGAGCAGTACTTC. This codes for CASSTGGGNEQYF.

V usage is TRBV27 and J usage is TRBJ2-2; a possible D gene is TRBD1 (5 bases). Germline loops: CDR1 MNHEY, CDR2 SMNVEV (reference sequence). The CDR3 is made up of 16 amino acids. V lost 6 bases and J lost 4, with 18 bases in between. Here the CDR3 DNA reads TGTGCCAGCAGCCCCTCCAAGGCAGGGTTCACCGGGGAGCTGTTTTTT. It is translated as CASSPSKAGFTGELFF.

The chain uses TRBV24-1 and TRBJ1-2; unclear D gene. Trimming removed 0 bases from V and 5 bases from J, with 6 bases in between. The length of the CDR3 is 13 residues. Germline lookup yields CDR1 KGHDR and CDR2 SFDVKD. The chain's CDR3 is CATSDLSGYGYTF. The CDR3 nucleotides read TGTGCCACCAGTGATTTGTCTGGTTATGGCTACACCTTC.

This chain connects TRBV6-5 to TRBJ2-7; the match to TRBD2 covers 9 bases. CDR3 size: 13 residues. The V gene end was trimmed by 7 bases and the J gene end by 0 bases; junction bases not matched to a gene: 1. Germline V gene sequence: CDR1 MNHEY, CDR2 SVGAGI. CDR3 sequence: CASKTSGSYEQYF. CDR3 DNA: TGTGCCAGCAAGACTAGCGGCTCCTACGAGCAGTACTTC.

The chain uses TRBV6-5 and TRBJ1-2; D not resolved. There are 12 residues in the CDR3. Germline loops: CDR1 MNHEY, CDR2 SVGAGI. V lost 7 bases, J lost 4 bases, and 10 bases lay in between. The CDR3 coding sequence is TGTGCCAGCACCCTATCCGGCTATGGCTACACCTTC. Translating gives CASTLSGYGYTF.

The J gene is TRBJ2-7, the V gene TRBV28; 11 positions match TRBD2. J was trimmed by 3 bases and V by 5 bases; bases with no gene match: 6. The CDR3 sequence is 15 residues long. Germline V gene data show CDR1 as MDHEN and CDR2 as SYDVKM. CDR3 amino acids: CASSGLAGRNYEQYF. In nucleotides, the CDR3 is TGTGCCAGCAGTGGACTAGCGGGTAGGAACTACGAGCAGTACTTC.

The V call is TRBV2, the J call TRBJ2-5; 8 bases map to TRBD2. Losses at the gene ends were 7 bases for V and 2 bases for J; bases not matched to a gene: 3. CDR3 length: 13 residues. Looked up from germline, CDR1 is SNHLY and CDR2 is FYNNEI. CDR3 in DNA: TGTGCCAGCAAGCGGGGGCAGCAAGAGACCCAGTACTTC. It translates to CASKRGQQETQYF.

The chain is built from TRBV3-1 (or the pseudogene TRBV3-2) and TRBJ2-1, with D unclear. Looked up from germline, CDR1 is LGHDT and CDR2 is YNNKEL (reference sequence). V was clipped by 1 base and J by 6 bases, with 7 bases between them. The CDR3 contains 13 residues. The CDR3 loop reads CASSQVRGNEQFF. The CDR3 DNA sequence: TGTGCCAGCAGCCAAGTTCGAGGCAATGAGCAGTTCTTC.

The V gene is TRBV28, the J gene TRBJ1-1; D uncertain. Germline V gives CDR1 MDHEN, CDR2 SYDVKM. Trimming took 3 bases from V and 10 from J, leaving 12 bases between them. The CDR3 runs 12 residues. The CDR3 sequence is CASSLEARRAFF. CDR3 nucleotides: TGTGCCAGCAGTTTGGAAGCTCGTCGAGCTTTCTTT.

The chain uses TRBV9 and TRBJ1-1; TRBD1 aligns across 7 bases. The V and J ends lost 3 bases and 2 bases, in that order; junction bases with no gene match: 7. This CDR3 contains 15 residues. The germline V gene has CDR1 SGDLS and CDR2 YYNGEE. The CDR3 nucleotides read TGTGCCAGCAGCGCCTATACAGGGGCCAACACTGAAGCTTTCTTT. Its translation: CASSAYTGANTEAFF.

V usage is TRBV3-1 (or the pseudogene TRBV3-2) and J usage is TRBJ1-1, with TRBD1 identical over 7 bases. With 1 base clipped from V and 5 bases from J, the junction kept 4 bases outside the gene matches. There are 14 residues in the CDR3. CDR1 and CDR2 from the germline V gene are LGHDT and YNNKEL (reference sequence). The CDR3 here is CASSQGQGWTEAFF. In DNA, the CDR3 is TGTGCCAGCAGCCAAGGACAGGGCTGGACTGAAGCTTTCTTT.

The count of this clone is one. The CDR3 reads CATTAGRAGRTEAFF. In DNA, the CDR3 is TGTGCCACGACGGCAGGCAGGGCGGGTCGGACTGAAGCTTTCTTT. This rearrangement joins TRBV19 to TRBJ1-1, with a tentative D call TRBD1 (5 bases). CDR1 LNHDA and CDR2 SQIVND come from the germline V gene (reference sequence). The CDR3 loop spans 15 amino acids. V lost 10 bases and J 5 bases, leaving 23 bases between the germline ends.

The chain couples TRBV27 to TRBJ1-2, with TRBD1 matching over 7 bases. This CDR3 contains 17 residues. Germline lookup yields CDR1 MNHEY and CDR2 SMNVEV (reference sequence). Germline trimming cut 2 bases from V and 1 base from J; bases unmatched to any gene: 10. In DNA, the CDR3 is TGTGCCAGCAGTTTAGGGGGGACAGAGGTAGTTAACTATGGCTACACCTTC. This codes for CASSLGGTEVVNYGYTF.